The entry below gives a single TCR beta chain sequence along with its context. The antigen is unknown. These data come from a study of T cell responses to AZD1222 COVID-19 vaccine. V trimming: 5 bases; J trimming: 4 bases; junction bases outside the gene matches: 4. Per the germline V gene, CDR1 is SGHTA and CDR2 is FQGTGA. This CDR3 has 14 residues. Study-level points and caveats: Two doses of AZD1222 preceded a rise in Spike-specific TCR breadth and depth.

The data were produced by immunoSEQ multiplex PCR, yet TCRdb's version contains in-frame clones alone and is incomplete. Of 150,000 to 250,000 clones in the sample, about nine tenths were seen once. The chain combines TRBV7-3 with TRBJ2-2; 7 nucleotides match TRBD1. This TCR came from an adult who received the AZD1222 COVID-19 vaccine. This material consisted of peripheral blood, taken 28 days after the second AZD1222 dose. The CDR3 spells CASSKTGATGELFF. The CDR3 coding sequence is TGTGCCAGCAGCAAAACAGGGGCCACCGGGGAGCTGTTTTTT. The complete variable domain, with remaining parts taken from reference TRBV7-3 and TRBJ2-2, reads GAGVSQTPSNKVTEKGKYVELRCDPISGHTALYWYRQSLGQGPEFLIYFQGTGAADDSGLPNDRFFAVRPEGSVSTLKIQRTERGDSAVYLCASSKTGATGELFFGEGSRLTVL.